The entry below gives a single T cell receptor beta chain sequence along with its context. The antigen is undetermined. Per TCR library, 3500 ng of total RNA was used. During cDNA synthesis, UMIs that each contained a 6-nucleotide sample barcode were added by means of template switching. TCRdb reprocessed the 5' RACE reads and keeps a single row for each CDR3 protein, giving no DNA. Its table lists over 130,000 distinct CDR3 sequences. This sample was included in a study of monozygotic twins with inflammatory bowel disease. The CDR3 is 16 amino acids. Study-level results: For repertoire similarity, concordant twins did not differ from discordant twins, possibly because power was limited.

The chain is built from TRBV12-2 and TRBJ1-5; TCRdb lists TRBD1, though no DNA is available to test this call. TRBV12-2 is recorded as a pseudogene. The material sequenced was blood. This clonotype was obtained from a human donor with ulcerative colitis or Crohn's disease, or a healthy co-twin of an affected twin (not recorded which). CDR3 region: CASRLAPTGCRQPQHF.